This TCR beta chain was obtained from a study of T cell repertoires in cytomegalovirus infection. Study in general: Shared public TCR beta signatures pointed to both CMV infection and a matching HLA type.

Concerning this clonotype: The antigen remains undetermined.

Notes on the study in general: It was HLA-C-restricted CMV-specific TCR beta clonotypes that dominated the response ex vivo.

TCRdb re-derived calls from the reads in MiXCR, one entry per CDR3 protein. The sample lists hundreds of thousands of distinct CDR3 sequences, about 17% occurring once. This CDR3 spans 16 amino acids. Trimming shortened V by 0 bases and J by 7 bases, and 18 bases separated the two germline ends. CDR1 and CDR2 (germline): MNHEY, SVGAGI. The sample comprised PBMCs. The chain combines TRBV6-5 with TRBJ2-5; D is unclear. This TCR came from a human donor in good health (CMV status not recorded). Some clones in this sample may be carry-over from other donors' samples. The CDR3 loop reads CASSYSVLYPSGTQYF. CDR3 DNA sequence: TGTGCCAGCAGTTACTCGGTGCTTTACCCCTCGGGGACCCAGTACTTC.